The subject of this entry is one T cell receptor beta chain. The V end was cut by 0 bases, the J end by 8 bases, with 17 bases between. This CDR3 is 16 amino acids long. The germline CDR1 and CDR2 sequences are SGHTA and FQGNSA. The data stem from a study of T cell changes during pregnancy in multiple sclerosis. Data came from immunoSEQ multiplex PCR; TCRdb stores just in-frame clones and leaves some out. Counted here are just over 35,000 clones, roughly 93% occurring once; the ten biggest clones make up about 0.41%. The material sequenced was CD4+ T cells from peripheral blood mononuclear cells, taken in the first trimester of pregnancy. This clonotype was obtained from a female donor with multiple sclerosis, enrolled in a pregnancy study. The chain links TRBV7-2 to TRBJ2-1, with D maybe TRBD2 (6 bases). The CDR3 bases are TGTGCCAGCAGCTTAGCGGGGGGACTTTACGCCTATGAGCAGTTCTTC. It encodes CASSLAGGLYAYEQFF. Filled out from reference TRBV7-2 and TRBJ2-1, the complete variable domain reads GAGVSQSPSNKVTEKGKDVELRCDPISGHTALYWYRQSLGQGLEFLIYFQGNSAPDKSGLPSDRFSAERTGGSVSTLTIQRTQQEDSAVYLCASSLAGGLYAYEQFFGPGTRLTVL.